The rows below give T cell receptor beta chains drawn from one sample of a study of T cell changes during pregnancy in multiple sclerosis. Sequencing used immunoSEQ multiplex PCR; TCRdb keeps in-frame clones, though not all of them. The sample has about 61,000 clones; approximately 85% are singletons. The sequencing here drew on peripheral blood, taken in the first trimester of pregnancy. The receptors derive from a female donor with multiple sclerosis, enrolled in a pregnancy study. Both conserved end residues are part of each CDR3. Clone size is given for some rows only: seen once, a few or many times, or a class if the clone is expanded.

CDR3aa: CASSFRGMNTEAFF; v_gene: TRBV5-6; j_gene: TRBJ1-1; abundance: NA
CDR3aa: CASSLEGGGGAQYF; v_gene: TRBV27; j_gene: TRBJ2-3; abundance: NA
CDR3aa: CASSDGTQETQYF; v_gene: TRBV6-4; j_gene: TRBJ2-5; abundance: NA
CDR3aa: CASSLRSSGREYNEQFF; v_gene: TRBV13; j_gene: TRBJ2-1; abundance: once
CDR3aa: CASSYSNRGEAFF; v_gene: TRBV6-5; j_gene: TRBJ1-1; abundance: once
CDR3aa: CASSFGMEGADTQYF; v_gene: TRBV5-6; j_gene: TRBJ2-3; abundance: NA
CDR3aa: CASSLAGGNTGELFF; v_gene: TRBV7-2; j_gene: TRBJ2-2; abundance: NA
CDR3aa: CASSVGTEGGPQHF; v_gene: TRBV2; j_gene: TRBJ1-5; abundance: NA
CDR3aa: CASSGGSRYPSEQYF; v_gene: TRBV9; j_gene: TRBJ2-7; abundance: once
CDR3aa: CASSYNLDGSYEQYF; v_gene: TRBV6-5; j_gene: TRBJ2-7; abundance: few
CDR3aa: CAWSWDFAGELFF; v_gene: TRBV30; j_gene: TRBJ2-2; abundance: NA
CDR3aa: CASSQKLAGGLGGELFF; v_gene: TRBV4-2; j_gene: TRBJ2-2; abundance: NA
CDR3aa: CASSPGLAGGTDNEQFF; v_gene: TRBV4-3; j_gene: TRBJ2-1; abundance: NA
CDR3aa: CASSYGRLAGIEQFF; v_gene: TRBV6-5; j_gene: TRBJ2-1; abundance: NA
CDR3aa: CASSVVISGPTIYNEQFF; v_gene: TRBV9; j_gene: TRBJ2-1; abundance: NA
CDR3aa: CASRDRGVTEAFF; v_gene: TRBV27; j_gene: TRBJ1-1; abundance: NA